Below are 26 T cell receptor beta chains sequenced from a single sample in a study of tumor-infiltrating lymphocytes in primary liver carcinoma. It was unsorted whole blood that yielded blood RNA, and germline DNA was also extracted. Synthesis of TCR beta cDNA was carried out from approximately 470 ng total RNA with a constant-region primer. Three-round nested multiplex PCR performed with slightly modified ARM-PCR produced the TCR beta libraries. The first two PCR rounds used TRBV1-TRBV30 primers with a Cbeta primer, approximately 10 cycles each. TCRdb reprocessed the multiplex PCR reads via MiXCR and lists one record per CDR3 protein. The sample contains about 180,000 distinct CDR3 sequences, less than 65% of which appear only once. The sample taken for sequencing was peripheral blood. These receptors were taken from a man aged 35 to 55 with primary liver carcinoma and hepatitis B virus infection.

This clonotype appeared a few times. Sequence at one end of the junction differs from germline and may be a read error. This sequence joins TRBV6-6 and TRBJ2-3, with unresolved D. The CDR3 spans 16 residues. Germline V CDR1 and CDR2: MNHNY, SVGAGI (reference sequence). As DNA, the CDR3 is TGTGTCAGCAGCCCTACCACCACTCCGTCCACGGATACGCAGTATTTT. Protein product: CVSSPTTTPSTDTQYF.

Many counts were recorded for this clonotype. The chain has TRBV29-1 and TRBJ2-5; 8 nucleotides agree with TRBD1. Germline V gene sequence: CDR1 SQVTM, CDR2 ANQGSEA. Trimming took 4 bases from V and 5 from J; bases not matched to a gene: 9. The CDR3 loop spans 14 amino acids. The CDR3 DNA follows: TGCAGCGTTGTTGGACAGGGAGCCGGGGAGACCCAGTACTTC. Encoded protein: CSVVGQGAGETQYF.

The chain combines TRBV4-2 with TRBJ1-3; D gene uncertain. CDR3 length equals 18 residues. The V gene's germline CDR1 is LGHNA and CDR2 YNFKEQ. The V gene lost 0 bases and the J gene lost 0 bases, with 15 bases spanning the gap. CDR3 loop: CASSQETAKAFSGNTIYF. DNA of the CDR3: TGTGCCAGCAGCCAAGAAACGGCAAAGGCCTTCTCTGGAAACACCATATATTTT.

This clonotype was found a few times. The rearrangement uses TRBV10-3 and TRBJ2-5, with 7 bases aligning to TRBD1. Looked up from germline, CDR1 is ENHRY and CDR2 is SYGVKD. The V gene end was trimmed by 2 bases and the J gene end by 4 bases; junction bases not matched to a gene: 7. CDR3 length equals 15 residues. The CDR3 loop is CAISEPRTGVETQYF. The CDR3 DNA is TGTGCCATCAGTGAGCCCAGGACAGGTGTAGAGACCCAGTACTTC.

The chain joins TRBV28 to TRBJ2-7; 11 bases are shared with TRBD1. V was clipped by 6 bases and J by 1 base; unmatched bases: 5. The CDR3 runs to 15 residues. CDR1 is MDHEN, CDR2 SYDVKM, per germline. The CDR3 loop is CASRGQGGPSYEQYF. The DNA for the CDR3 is TGTGCCAGCAGGGGACAGGGGGGGCCGTCCTACGAGCAGTACTTC.

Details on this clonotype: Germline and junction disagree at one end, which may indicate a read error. DNA of the CDR3: TGTACCAGCAGTGCTCGAGCAGATAGCACAGATACGCAGTATTTT. Its protein is CTSSARADSTDTQYF. The chain joins TRBV6-1 to TRBJ2-3, with D hard to call. The CDR3 extends over 15 amino acids. Germline CDR1 reads MNHNS; CDR2 reads SASEGT.

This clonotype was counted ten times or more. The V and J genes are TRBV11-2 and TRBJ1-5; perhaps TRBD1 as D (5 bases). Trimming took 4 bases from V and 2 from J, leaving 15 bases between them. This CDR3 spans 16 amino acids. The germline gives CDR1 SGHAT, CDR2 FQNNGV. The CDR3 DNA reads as TGTGCCAGCAGCTCCGGGACCCGGGCCGGCAATCAGCCCCAGCATTTT. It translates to CASSSGTRAGNQPQHF.

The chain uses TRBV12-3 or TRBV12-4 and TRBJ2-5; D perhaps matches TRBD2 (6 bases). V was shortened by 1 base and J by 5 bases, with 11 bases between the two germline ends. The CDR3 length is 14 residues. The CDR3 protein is CASSLGPAGETQYF. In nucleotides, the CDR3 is TGTGCCAGCAGTTTAGGACCAGCGGGTGAGACCCAGTACTTC.

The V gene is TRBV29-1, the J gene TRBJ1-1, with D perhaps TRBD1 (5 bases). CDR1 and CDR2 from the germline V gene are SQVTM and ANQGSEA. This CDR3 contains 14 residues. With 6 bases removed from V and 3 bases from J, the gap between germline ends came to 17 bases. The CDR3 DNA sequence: TGCAGCGTCCGTCAAGGGGTGGGGGACACTGAAGCTTTCTTT. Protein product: CSVRQGVGDTEAFF.

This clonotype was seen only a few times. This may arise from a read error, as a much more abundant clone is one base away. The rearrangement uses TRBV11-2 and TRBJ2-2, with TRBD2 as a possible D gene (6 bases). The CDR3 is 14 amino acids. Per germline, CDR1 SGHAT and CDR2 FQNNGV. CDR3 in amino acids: CASSLDVGTGGLFF. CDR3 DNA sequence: TGTGCCAGCAGCTTAGATGTCGGGACCGGGGGGCTGTTTTTT.

CDR3 DNA: TGTGCCAGCAGTTTAAACAGTATGAACACTGAAGCTTTCTTT. It specifies CASSLNSMNTEAFF. The V gene is TRBV12-3 or TRBV12-4, the J gene TRBJ1-1; D gene uncertain. V lost 2 bases and J 0 bases, leaving 7 bases between the germline ends. The CDR3 has 14 amino acids.

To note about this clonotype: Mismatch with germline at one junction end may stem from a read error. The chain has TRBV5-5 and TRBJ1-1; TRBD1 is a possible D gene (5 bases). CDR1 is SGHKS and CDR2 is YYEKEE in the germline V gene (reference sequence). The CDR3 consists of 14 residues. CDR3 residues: CASSQGPDNTKAFF. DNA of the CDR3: TGTGCCAGCAGCCAGGGACCGGACAACACTAAAGCTTTCTTT.

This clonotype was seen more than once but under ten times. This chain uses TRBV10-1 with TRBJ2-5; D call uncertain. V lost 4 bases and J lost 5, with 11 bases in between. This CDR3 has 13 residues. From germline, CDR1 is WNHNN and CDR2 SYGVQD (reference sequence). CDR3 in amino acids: CASSAGLGETQYF. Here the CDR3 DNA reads TGCGCCAGCAGTGCGGGCCTGGGGGAGACCCAGTACTTC.

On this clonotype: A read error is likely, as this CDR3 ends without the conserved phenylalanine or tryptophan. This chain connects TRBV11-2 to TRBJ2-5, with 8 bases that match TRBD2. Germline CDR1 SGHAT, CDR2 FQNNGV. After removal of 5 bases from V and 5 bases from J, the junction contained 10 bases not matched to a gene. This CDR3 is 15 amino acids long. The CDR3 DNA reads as TGTGCCAGCAGCCAACCAGCGGGAGAAGGGGAGACCCAGTACTTA. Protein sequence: CASSQPAGEGETQYL.

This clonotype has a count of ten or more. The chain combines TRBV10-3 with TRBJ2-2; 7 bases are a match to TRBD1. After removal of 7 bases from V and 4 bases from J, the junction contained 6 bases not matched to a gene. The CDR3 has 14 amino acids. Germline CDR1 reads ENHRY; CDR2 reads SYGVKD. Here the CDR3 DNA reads TGTGCCATCACCGGGGACAGACTCACCGGGGAGCTGTTTTTT. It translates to CAITGDRLTGELFF.

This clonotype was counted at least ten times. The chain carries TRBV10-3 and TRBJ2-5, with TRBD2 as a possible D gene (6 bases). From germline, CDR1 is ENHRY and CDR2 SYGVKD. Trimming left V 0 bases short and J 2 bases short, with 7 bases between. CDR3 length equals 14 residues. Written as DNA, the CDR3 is TGTGCCATCAGTGAGTCTAGCGGACAAGAGACCCAGTACTTC. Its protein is CAISESSGQETQYF.

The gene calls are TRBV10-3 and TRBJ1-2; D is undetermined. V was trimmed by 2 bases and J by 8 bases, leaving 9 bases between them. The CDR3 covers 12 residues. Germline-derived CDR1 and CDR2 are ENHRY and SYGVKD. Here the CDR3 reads CAISEVKSGYTF. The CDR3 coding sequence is TGTGCCATCAGTGAGGTAAAATCCGGCTACACCTTC.

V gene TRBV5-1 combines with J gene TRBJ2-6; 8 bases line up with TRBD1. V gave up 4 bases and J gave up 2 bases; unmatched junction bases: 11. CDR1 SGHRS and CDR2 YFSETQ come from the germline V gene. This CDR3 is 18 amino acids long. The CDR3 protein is CASSHGWTGNTGANVLTF. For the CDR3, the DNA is TGCGCCAGCAGCCACGGTTGGACAGGGAATACTGGGGCCAACGTCCTGACTTTC.

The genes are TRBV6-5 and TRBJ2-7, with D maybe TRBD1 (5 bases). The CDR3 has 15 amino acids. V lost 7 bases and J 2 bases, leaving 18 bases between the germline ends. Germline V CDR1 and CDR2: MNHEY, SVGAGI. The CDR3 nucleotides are TGTGCCAGCATGGAAAGGGGCGTTGGGACCTACGAGCAGTACTTC. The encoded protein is CASMERGVGTYEQYF.

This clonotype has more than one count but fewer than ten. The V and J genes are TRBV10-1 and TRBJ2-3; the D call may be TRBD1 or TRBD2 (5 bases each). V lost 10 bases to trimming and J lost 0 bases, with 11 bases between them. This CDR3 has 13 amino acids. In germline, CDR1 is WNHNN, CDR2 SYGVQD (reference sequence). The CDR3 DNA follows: TGCGCCACTGGGACCAGGAGCACAGATACGCAGTATTTT. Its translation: CATGTRSTDTQYF.

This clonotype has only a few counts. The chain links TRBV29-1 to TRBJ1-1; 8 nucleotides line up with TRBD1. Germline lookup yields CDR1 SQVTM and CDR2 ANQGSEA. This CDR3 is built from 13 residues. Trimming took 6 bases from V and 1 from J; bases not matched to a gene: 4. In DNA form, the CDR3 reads TGCAGCGTCCACGGGACAGGGAACACTGAAGCTTTCTTT. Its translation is CSVHGTGNTEAFF.

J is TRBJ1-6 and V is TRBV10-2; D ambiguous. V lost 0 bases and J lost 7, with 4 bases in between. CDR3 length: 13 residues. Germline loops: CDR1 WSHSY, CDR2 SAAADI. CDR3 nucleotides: TGCGCCAGCAGTGAGTCGTTCAATTCACCCCTCCACTTT. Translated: CASSESFNSPLHF.

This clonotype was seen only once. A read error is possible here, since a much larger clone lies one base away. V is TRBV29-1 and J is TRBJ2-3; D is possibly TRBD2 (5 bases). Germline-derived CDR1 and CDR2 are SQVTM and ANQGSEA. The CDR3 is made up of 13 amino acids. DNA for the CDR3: TGCAGCGTTGCTCCCTCTAGCACAGATACGCATTATTTT. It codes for CSVAPSSTDTHYF.

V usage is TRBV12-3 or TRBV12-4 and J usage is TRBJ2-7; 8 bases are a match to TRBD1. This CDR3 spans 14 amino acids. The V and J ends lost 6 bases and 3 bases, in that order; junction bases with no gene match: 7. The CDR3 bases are TGTGCCAGCAGCCTAGACAGGGGCATCTACGAGCAGTACTTC. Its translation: CASSLDRGIYEQYF.

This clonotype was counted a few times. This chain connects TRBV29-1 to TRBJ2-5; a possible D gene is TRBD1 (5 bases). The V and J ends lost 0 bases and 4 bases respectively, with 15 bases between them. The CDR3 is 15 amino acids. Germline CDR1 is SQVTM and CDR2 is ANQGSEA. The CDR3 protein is CSVEESQGNPETQYF. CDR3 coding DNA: TGCAGCGTTGAAGAGTCCCAGGGTAATCCAGAGACCCAGTACTTC.

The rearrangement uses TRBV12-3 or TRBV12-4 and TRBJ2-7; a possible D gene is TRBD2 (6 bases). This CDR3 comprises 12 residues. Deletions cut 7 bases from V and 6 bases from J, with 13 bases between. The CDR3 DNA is TGTGCCAGCAACATGGCGCGGGGCGAGCAGTACTTC. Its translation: CASNMARGEQYF.